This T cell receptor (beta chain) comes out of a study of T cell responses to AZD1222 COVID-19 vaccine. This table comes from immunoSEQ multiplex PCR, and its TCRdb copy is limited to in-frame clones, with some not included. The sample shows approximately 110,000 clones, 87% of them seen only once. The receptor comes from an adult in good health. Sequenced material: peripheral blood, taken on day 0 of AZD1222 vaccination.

The CDR3, as DNA: TGTGCCAGCAGTGTGGTCGGAGGGGCCTCCCTCAATCAGCCCCAGCATTTT. The encoded protein is CASSVVGGASLNQPQHF. The chain is built from TRBV2 and TRBJ1-5; maybe TRBD1 (5 bases). Trimming pared 4 bases from V and 3 bases from J, leaving 19 bases between. CDR3 length equals 17 residues. Germline V gives CDR1 SNHLY, CDR2 FYNNEI.